This T cell receptor beta chain was retrieved from a study of post-analysis software for immune sequencing data. As for this clonotype: The antigen is undetermined.

Deletions cut 5 bases from V and 0 bases from J, with 17 bases between. CDR3 length: 16 amino acids. Germline V CDR1 and CDR2: LGHDT, YNNKEL (reference sequence). Unique molecular identifiers tagged the TCR beta cDNA libraries. TCRdb processed the PCR reads anew with MiXCR; each CDR3 protein has one entry. The data show about 500,000 distinct CDR3 sequences, with approximately 45% seen just once and around 10% held by the top ten. Study-wide results and limits: There were about 5 TRBV segments more frequent in patients than controls, and TRBV5-6, TRBV5-1 and TRBV20-1 were among them.

The rearrangement uses TRBV3-1 and TRBJ2-7; D not certain. The sequenced material came from blood. This receptor was identified in a girl aged 5-17 years with multiple sclerosis. Written as DNA, the CDR3 is TGTGCCAGCAGCTCGAGCCGGACGGTTAGCTCCTACGAGCAGTACTTC. It yields the protein CASSSSRTVSSYEQYF.